This passage covers 8 T cell receptor beta chains from one sample sequenced in a study of T cells in Graves' hyperthyroidism and ophthalmopathy. RNA transcripts were the template for amplifying TCR beta CDR3 regions. HTBI primers were the set used in a first-round RT-PCR of the TCR CDR3. Via MiXCR, TCRdb re-called the multiplex PCR reads, giving one row per CDR3 protein. Of approximately 710,000 distinct CDR3 sequences in the sample, 15% to 20% were seen once. The sample comprised blood. The receptors come from a man in his fifties or sixties with Graves' hyperthyroidism.

The chain couples TRBV20-1 to TRBJ2-1, with 7 bases that match TRBD1. The CDR3 is 18 amino acids. Germline V gene lookup returns CDR1 DFQATT and CDR2 SNEGSKA (reference sequence). The trim removed 5 bases at V and 6 bases at J, leaving 22 bases unmatched. Here the CDR3 reads CSAPTLGGAEAEGNEQFF. The CDR3 region has the DNA TGCAGTGCTCCAACGCTAGGGGGCGCGGAGGCGGAAGGCAATGAGCAGTTCTTC.

This clonotype was recorded many times. The chain has TRBV7-2 and TRBJ1-2; 8 nucleotides align to TRBD1. CDR1 is SGHTA, CDR2 FQGNSA, per germline. The CDR3 length is 16 residues. V trimming: 5 bases; J trimming: 0 bases; junction bases outside the gene matches: 8. The DNA of the CDR3 is TGTGCCAGCAGCCCGGGACAGGTCCTAGCTAACTATGGCTACACCTTC. Translation: CASSPGQVLANYGYTF.

The CDR3 sequence: CASSLGDGPEQFF. CDR3 sequence (DNA): TGTGCCAGCTCCCTCGGAGACGGACCCGAGCAGTTCTTC. The genes are TRBV18 and TRBJ2-1; D uncertain. V was clipped by 6 bases and J by 10 bases, with 16 bases between them. Germline V lookup: CDR1 KGHSH, CDR2 LQKENI. This CDR3 is 13 amino acids long.

The chain recombines TRBV5-6 with TRBJ2-7, with 9 bases matching TRBD1. The J segment lost 3 bases and the V segment lost 4 bases, leaving 11 bases of the junction unmatched. The CDR3 length is 16 residues. Germline V gene data show CDR1 as SGHDT and CDR2 as YYEEEE. The CDR3 here is CASSTPLQGANYEQYF. DNA for the CDR3: TGTGCCAGCAGCACTCCTTTACAGGGGGCGAACTACGAGCAGTACTTC.

This clonotype was found many times. The chain employs TRBV28 and TRBJ2-1, with a possible D match to TRBD2 (5 bases). CDR3 size: 18 residues. Trimming stripped 2 bases from V and 10 bases from J, with 27 bases between. Per germline, CDR1 MDHEN and CDR2 SYDVKM. The CDR3 loop is CASSLGGGASPKWWEQFF. CDR3 sequence (DNA): TGTGCCAGCAGTTTAGGTGGAGGAGCGTCCCCTAAATGGTGGGAGCAGTTCTTC.

This clonotype occurred many times. The CDR3 region has the DNA TGTGCCATCAGTGAGGGGGACAGGGGGTCCGAGCAGTACTTC. It codes for CAISEGDRGSEQYF. V and J are TRBV10-3 and TRBJ2-7; 11 bases fit TRBD1. This CDR3 spans 14 amino acids. Germline loops: CDR1 ENHRY, CDR2 SYGVKD. Losses at the gene ends were 2 bases for V and 6 bases for J; bases not matched to a gene: 3.

The chain recombines TRBV6-2 or TRBV6-3 with TRBJ1-5, with 8 bases lining up with TRBD1. CDR3 size: 15 residues. Germline V CDR1 and CDR2: MNHEY, SVGEGT. The junction had 7 bases not matched to a gene; V was cut back by 7 bases and J by 2 bases. The CDR3 DNA is TGTGCCAGCACTCCGGACAGGGAGGGCAATCAGCCCCAGCATTTT. Amino acids: CASTPDREGNQPQHF.

The rearrangement uses TRBV11-2 and TRBJ2-3; D is unclear. Germline V gives CDR1 SGHAT, CDR2 FQNNGV. V lost 2 bases to trimming and J lost 2 bases, with 11 bases between them. The CDR3 has 15 residues. The CDR3 loop reads CASSLNPWATDTQYF. The CDR3 DNA reads TGTGCCAGCAGCTTAAACCCTTGGGCCACAGATACGCAGTATTTT.